This TCR beta chain was retrieved from a study of T cell changes during pregnancy in multiple sclerosis. Here immunoSEQ multiplex PCR was the method, and the copy in TCRdb shows in-frame clones only, minus some. The sample holds more than 25,000 clones, approximately 94% seen once. The V gene's germline CDR1 is SGHRS and CDR2 YFSETQ. This CDR3 is built from 16 residues. V shed 0 bases, J shed 9 bases, and the junction held 12 bases outside the gene matches. The chain recombines TRBV5-1 with TRBJ2-1; 7 nucleotides agree with TRBD2. This TCR was recovered from a female donor with multiple sclerosis, enrolled in a pregnancy study. The sample was CD4+ T cells from peripheral blood mononuclear cells, taken in the first trimester of pregnancy. This chain's CDR3 is CASSLAAGGGRLEQFF. CDR3 coding DNA: TGCGCCAGCAGCTTGGCGGCTGGCGGGGGAAGACTTGAGCAGTTCTTC. Complete variable domain (other parts from reference TRBV5-1 and TRBJ2-1): KAGVTQTPRYLIKTRGQQVTLSCSPISGHRSVSWYQQTPGQGLQFLFEYFSETQRNKGNFPGRFSGRQFSNSRSEMNVSTLELGDSALYLCASSLAAGGGRLEQFFGPGTRLTVL.